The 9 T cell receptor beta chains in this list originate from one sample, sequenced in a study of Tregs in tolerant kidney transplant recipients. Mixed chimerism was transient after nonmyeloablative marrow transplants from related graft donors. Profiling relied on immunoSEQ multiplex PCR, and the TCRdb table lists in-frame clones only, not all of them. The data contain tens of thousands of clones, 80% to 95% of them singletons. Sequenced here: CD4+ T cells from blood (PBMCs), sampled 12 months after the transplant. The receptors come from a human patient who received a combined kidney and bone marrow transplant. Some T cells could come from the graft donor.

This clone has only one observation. This chain's CDR3 is CASSSQGSSSYEQYF. As DNA, the CDR3 is TGTGCCAGCAGCTCACAGGGGTCAAGCTCCTACGAGCAGTACTTC. V is TRBV11-2 and J is TRBJ2-7; 7 bases fit TRBD1. There are 15 residues in the CDR3. CDR1 is SGHAT, CDR2 FQNNGV, per germline. The V segment lost 4 bases and the J segment 0 bases; nucleotides outside the gene matches: 6.

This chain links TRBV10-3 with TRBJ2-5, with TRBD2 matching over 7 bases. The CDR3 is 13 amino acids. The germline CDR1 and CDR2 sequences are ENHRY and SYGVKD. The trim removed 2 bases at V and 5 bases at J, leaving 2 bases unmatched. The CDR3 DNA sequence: TGTGCCATCAGTGAGGGGGGGGATGAGACCCAGTACTTC. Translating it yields CAISEGGDETQYF.

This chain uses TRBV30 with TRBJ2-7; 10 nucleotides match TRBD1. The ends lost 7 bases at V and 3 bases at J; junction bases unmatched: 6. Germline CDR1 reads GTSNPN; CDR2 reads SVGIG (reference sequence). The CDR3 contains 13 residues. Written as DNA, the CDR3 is TGTGCCTCGGACCGGACAGGGGGCTACGAGCAGTACTTC. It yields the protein CASDRTGGYEQYF.

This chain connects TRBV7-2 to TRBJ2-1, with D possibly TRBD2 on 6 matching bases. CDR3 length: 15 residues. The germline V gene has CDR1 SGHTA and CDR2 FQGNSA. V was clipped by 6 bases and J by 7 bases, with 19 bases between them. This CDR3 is CASRIPGLALNEQFF. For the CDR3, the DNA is TGTGCCAGCAGAATACCGGGACTGGCTTTGAATGAGCAGTTCTTC.

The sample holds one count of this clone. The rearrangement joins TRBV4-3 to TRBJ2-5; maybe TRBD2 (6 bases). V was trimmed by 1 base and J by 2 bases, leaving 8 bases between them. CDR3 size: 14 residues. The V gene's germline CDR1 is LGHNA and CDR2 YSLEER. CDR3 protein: CASSQGTTQETQYF. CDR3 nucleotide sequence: TGCGCCAGCAGCCAAGGGACTACGCAAGAGACCCAGTACTTC.

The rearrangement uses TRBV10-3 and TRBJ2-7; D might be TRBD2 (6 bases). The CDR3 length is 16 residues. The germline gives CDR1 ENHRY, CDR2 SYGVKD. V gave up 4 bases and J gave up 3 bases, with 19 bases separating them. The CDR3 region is CAISGQSGGQLYEQYF. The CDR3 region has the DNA TGTGCCATCAGTGGTCAGTCCGGAGGGCAACTCTACGAGCAGTACTTC.

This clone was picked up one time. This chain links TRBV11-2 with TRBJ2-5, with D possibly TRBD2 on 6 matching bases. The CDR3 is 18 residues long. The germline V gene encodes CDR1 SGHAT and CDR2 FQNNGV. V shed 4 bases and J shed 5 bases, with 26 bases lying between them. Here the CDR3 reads CASSSPGLNNFRWETQYF. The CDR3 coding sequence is TGTGCCAGCAGCTCCCCCGGACTAAACAACTTTAGGTGGGAGACCCAGTACTTC.

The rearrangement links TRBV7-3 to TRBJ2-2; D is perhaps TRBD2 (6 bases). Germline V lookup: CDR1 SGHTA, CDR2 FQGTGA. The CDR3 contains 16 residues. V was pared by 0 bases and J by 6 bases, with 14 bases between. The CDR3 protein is CASSLTLALAAGELFF. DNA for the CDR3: TGTGCCAGCAGCTTAACGTTGGCCTTAGCGGCCGGGGAGCTGTTTTTT.

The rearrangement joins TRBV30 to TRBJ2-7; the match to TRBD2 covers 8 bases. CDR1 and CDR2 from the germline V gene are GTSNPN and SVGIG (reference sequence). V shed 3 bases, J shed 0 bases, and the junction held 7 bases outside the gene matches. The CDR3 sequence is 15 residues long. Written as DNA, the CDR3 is TGTGCCTGGAGGTCATTACGGGGGGGCTCCTACGAGCAGTACTTC. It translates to CAWRSLRGGSYEQYF.